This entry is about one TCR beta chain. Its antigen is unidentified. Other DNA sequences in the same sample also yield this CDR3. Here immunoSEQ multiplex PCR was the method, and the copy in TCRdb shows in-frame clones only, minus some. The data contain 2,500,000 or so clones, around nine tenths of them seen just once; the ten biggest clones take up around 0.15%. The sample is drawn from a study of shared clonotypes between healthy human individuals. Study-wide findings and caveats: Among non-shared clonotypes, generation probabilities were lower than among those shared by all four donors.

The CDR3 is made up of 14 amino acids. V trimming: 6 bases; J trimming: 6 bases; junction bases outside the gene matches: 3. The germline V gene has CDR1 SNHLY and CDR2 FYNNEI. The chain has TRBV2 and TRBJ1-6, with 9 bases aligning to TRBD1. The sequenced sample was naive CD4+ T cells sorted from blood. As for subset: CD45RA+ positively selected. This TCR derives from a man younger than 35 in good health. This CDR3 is CASSAGQGNSPLHF. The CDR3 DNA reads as TGTGCCAGCAGCGCGGGACAGGGTAATTCACCCCTCCACTTT. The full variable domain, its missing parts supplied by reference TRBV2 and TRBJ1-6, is EPEVTQTPSHQVTQMGQEVILRCVPISNHLYFYWYRQILGQKVEFLVSFYNNEISEKSEIFDDQFSVERPDGSNFTLKIRSTKLEDSAMYFCASSAGQGNSPLHFGNGTRLTVT.